This TCR beta chain was retrieved from a study of T cell responses to AZD1222 COVID-19 vaccine. On the study more broadly: Second doses that came at about 4 or about 12 weeks were put together.

Whole-study findings and limits: An increase in Spike-specific TCR breadth and depth was observed after two AZD1222 doses. CD4 TCRs covered the whole spike, strongest at regions 160-218 and 743-854. Close to half of spike-specific TCRs reportedly recognize unmutated variant regions.

The method was immunoSEQ multiplex PCR; TCRdb's version includes in-frame clones alone and lacks a portion of them. The sample lists about 54,000 clones, approximately 79% occurring once. Regarding this clone: Its antigen is not identified.

The CDR3 has 14 residues. Germline V gene sequence: CDR1 SGHNT, CDR2 YYREEE (reference sequence). The V gene lost 0 bases and the J gene lost 5 bases, with 11 bases spanning the gap. The TCR was taken from an adult in good health. Sequences were derived from peripheral blood, sampled on day 0 of AZD1222 vaccination. The chain uses TRBV5-4 and TRBJ1-1; perhaps TRBD1 as D (6 bases). The CDR3 protein is CASSLEAGATEAFF. CDR3 nucleotide sequence: TGTGCCAGCAGCTTGGAGGCAGGGGCGACTGAAGCTTTCTTT.